Here is one TCR beta chain with its context. Sorted-subset replicate PCR reactions contained roughly 200 ng DNA, corresponding to 29,000 or so T cell genomes. In the original analysis: There were no quality scores in the junction-only immunoSEQ sequences, so filtering differed. The table came from immunoSEQ multiplex PCR; TCRdb's copy has only in-frame clones and leaves some out. V and J calls and clone size are given by that table; D and trimming were obtained from the DNA. Among 2.3 million or so clones listed, over 90% were seen once. This sample was taken from a study of shared clonotypes between healthy human individuals. The wider study: The donor group consisted of two women and three men, aged 18 to 49.

Germline V lookup: CDR1 SEHNR, CDR2 FQNEAQ (reference sequence). V was clipped by 2 bases and J by 2 bases, with 10 bases between them. This CDR3 comprises 15 residues. The sample taken for sequencing was naive CD4+ T cells from PBMCs. The subset: CD45RA+ positively selected. The chain is built from TRBV7-9 and TRBJ2-1, with a weak D call TRBD2 (6 bases). The receptor comes from a man younger than 35 in good health. Some clones in this sample may be carry-over from other donors' samples. CDR3 DNA: TGTGCCAGCAGCTTATTCGGGGAGGCCTACAATGAGCAGTTCTTC. Its translation is CASSLFGEAYNEQFF.